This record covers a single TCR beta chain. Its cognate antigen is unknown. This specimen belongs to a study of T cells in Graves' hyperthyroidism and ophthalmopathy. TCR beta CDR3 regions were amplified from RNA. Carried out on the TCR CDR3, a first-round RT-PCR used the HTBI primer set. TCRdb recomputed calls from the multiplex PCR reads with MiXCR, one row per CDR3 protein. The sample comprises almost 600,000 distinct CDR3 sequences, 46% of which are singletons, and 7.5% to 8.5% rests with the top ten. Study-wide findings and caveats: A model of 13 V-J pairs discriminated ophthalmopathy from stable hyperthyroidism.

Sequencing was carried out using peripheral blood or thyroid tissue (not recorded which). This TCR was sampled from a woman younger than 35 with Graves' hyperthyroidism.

In DNA, the CDR3 is TGTGCCACCAGCAGTGAAAACTATGGCTACACCTTC. Translating it yields CATSSENYGYTF. The rearrangement links TRBV15 to TRBJ1-2; D gene ambiguous. The CDR3 is made up of 12 amino acids. Germline V gives CDR1 LNHNV, CDR2 YYDKDF (reference sequence). Trimming pared 3 bases from V and 2 bases from J, leaving 4 bases between.